This T cell receptor (beta chain) emerged from a study of blood T cells in healthy people across ages (dated by TCRdb to about 2015). Background for the entire study: In model experiments, roughly one uniquely barcoded TCR beta cDNA molecule per two T cells was captured by template switching. Using deep sequencing normalized with unique cDNA molecular identifiers, the study measured how TCR beta repertoire diversity changes with age. Four age groups were formed from the donors: young (average roughly 15 years), middle-aged (approximately 40), aged (about 68) and long-lived (less than 85). To avoid experimental bias, donors of different ages were spread randomly across the sequencing lanes. Two additional independent replicas of 1 million unique cDNA reads from the same blood draw were analyzed for two donors (one aged 18 to 30 and one aged 80 or older). General findings and caveats noted by the study authors: As age increased, observed TCR beta diversity per million T cells dropped in a roughly linear way, and a significant reduction was already evident by age roughly 36. Conclusive comparison of naive and antigen-experienced compartments was prevented by the profiling of bulk unsorted PBMCs. Estimates of total diversity from one million sequenced T cells were regarded as lower bounds and underestimates. Compared with the aged group, the long-lived group had more naive CD4+ T cells, fewer expanded clones and increased TCR diversity, suggesting age selection. Because the CMV infection status of the donors was unknown, age-related changes in expanded clonotypes may potentially have been confounded. Observed TCR beta diversity correlated strongly with the percentage of naive T cells measured by flow cytometry.

Systemically healthy Caucasian individuals from Russia, 35 to 50 in total and aged about 6 to 100 years, were included as donors. Roughly 9.5 milliliters of peripheral blood were drawn from each donor into EDTA-treated Vacutainer tubes. Ficoll-Paque density-gradient centrifugation was used to isolate PBMCs, with at least 6 million per sample. Total RNA was extracted from PBMCs with Trizol reagent, with at least 5 micrograms obtained per sample. The percentages of naive CD45RAhigh/CD27high T cells were determined by flow cytometry on a PBMC aliquot from every donor. Library prep was done by 5' RACE. TCRdb lists the instrument as Illumina HiSeq 2500. The second PCR ran for roughly 7 to 11 cycles and used a J-beta primer mix along with a sample-barcoded 5' primer. A template-switch 5' adaptor carrying 12 random nucleotides introduced a unique molecular identifier onto each TCR beta cDNA molecule. At least 3 million CDR3-containing paired-end reads were obtained from each sample. All of the RNA was converted into first-strand cDNA using the Mint cDNA synthesis kit, with a TRBC-specific oligonucleotide serving as the primer. Following uracil-DNA glycosylase treatment, all cDNA underwent a first 18-cycle PCR with the universal primers M1SS and BC2_uni_R. As for the authors' bioinformatics: For normalization, 1 million high-quality reads were randomly selected from each sample, with every read carrying a distinct molecular identifier. Instead of being binned into consensus sequences, reads that shared molecular identifiers were thrown out. MiTCR, with a Q25 quality threshold and the strictest error-elimination algorithm, was used for CDR3 identification, clonotype clustering and error correction. A nonparametric unseen species model with Euler transformation was used to estimate a lower bound on total TCR beta diversity. TCRdb reprocessed the public reads (quality trimming at Q25 with fastp, clone calling with MiXCR) and kept in-frame beta chains. A single entry per CDR3 protein holds the most common genes and DNA from its merged rows. Clone size and V and J calls follow TCRdb, not the original study. This sample has about 1.6 million distinct CDR3 sequences in its table, and about 31% of those were observed once. The top ten clonotypes cover 11% of the sample.

Taken from cysteine to phenylalanine, the CDR3 has 12 residues. Kept here is only the CDR3 DNA, which spans 36 bases and is read in frame from base 1. V and J are truncated by 0 bases and 3 bases respectively, leaving an intervening sequence of 6 bases. As encoded in the germline V gene (reference sequence), CDR1 is DFQATT while CDR2 is SNEGSKA. This clonotype was counted many times. The antigen this receptor binds is unknown. Per-base quality was not reported, and no clone a single base away is much larger than it. The TCR originated in a woman aged 25 to 39 in good health. Recombination connected TRBV20-1 to TRBJ2-7; confidence is insufficient to name the D gene. The sequencing input was blood. This receptor has the CDR3 CSARESGYEQYF. The nucleotides are TGCAGTGCTAGAGAATCGGGCTACGAGCAGTACTTC.